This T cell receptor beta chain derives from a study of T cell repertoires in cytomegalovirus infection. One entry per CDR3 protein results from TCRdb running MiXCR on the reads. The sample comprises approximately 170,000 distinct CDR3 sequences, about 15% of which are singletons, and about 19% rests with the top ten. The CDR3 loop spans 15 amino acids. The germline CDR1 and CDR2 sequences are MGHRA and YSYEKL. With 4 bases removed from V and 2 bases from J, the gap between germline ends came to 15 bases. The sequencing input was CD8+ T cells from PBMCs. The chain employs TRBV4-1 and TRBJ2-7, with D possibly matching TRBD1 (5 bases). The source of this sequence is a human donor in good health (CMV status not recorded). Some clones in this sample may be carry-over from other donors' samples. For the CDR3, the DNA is TGCGCCAGCAGCCGGTGGGTAGGGGAAACCTACGAGCAGTACTTC. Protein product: CASSRWVGETYEQYF.